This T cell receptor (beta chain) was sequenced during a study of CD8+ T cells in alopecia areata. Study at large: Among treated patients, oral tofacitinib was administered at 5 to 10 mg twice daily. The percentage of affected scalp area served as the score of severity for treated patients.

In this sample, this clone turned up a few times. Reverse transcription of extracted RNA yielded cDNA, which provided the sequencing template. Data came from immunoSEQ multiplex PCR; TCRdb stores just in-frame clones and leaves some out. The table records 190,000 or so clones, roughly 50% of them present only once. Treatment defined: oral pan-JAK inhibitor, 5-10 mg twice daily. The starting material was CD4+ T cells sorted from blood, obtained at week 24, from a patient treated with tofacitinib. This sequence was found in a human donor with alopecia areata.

This CDR3 is CASSSGQGVHNEQFF. The CDR3 bases are TGTGCCAGCAGTTCGGGACAGGGTGTGCACAATGAGCAGTTCTTC. The chain combines TRBV6-8 with TRBJ2-1; 9 bases line up with TRBD1. Per the germline V gene, CDR1 is MNHGY and CDR2 is SAAAGT. Losses at the gene ends were 4 bases for V and 5 bases for J; bases not matched to a gene: 6. This CDR3 contains 15 residues.